A selection of T cell receptor beta chains follows, all from one sample in a study of post-analysis software for immune sequencing data. One entry per CDR3 protein results from TCRdb running MiXCR on the PCR reads. The table includes hundreds of thousands of distinct CDR3 sequences, 25% to 30% detected once. Sequenced sample: blood. Receptors originate from a girl between 5 and 17 years old with multiple sclerosis. CDR3s include the opening cysteine and the closing phenylalanine or tryptophan. Each record gives: clone size, J gene, D gene, V gene, CDR3 protein, CDR3 DNA. A D gene is named only where the DNA matches it firmly. Clone size is not always given. Where it is, it says once, few, many or a class for expanded clones.

>once|TRBJ2-6|.|TRBV5-1
CASSLTAPSGANVLTF
TGCGCCAGCAGCCTGACGGCCCCCTCTGGGGCCAACGTCCTGACTTTC
>few|TRBJ1-5|.|TRBV18
CASSPRKSDNRNQPQHF
TGTGCCAGCTCACCAAGAAAGTCGGACAACCGCAATCAGCCCCAGCATTTT
>.|TRBJ1-5|.|TRBV7-2
CASADRPFGNQPQHF
TGTGCCAGCGCCGACAGGCCCTTTGGCAATCAGCCCCAGCATTTT
>many|TRBJ1-6|.|TRBV7-2
CASSLGGSYNSPLHF
TGCGCCAGCAGCTTGGGGGGCTCCTATAATTCACCCCTCCACTTT
>.|TRBJ2-7|.|TRBV9
CASSVGELNEQYF
TGTGCCAGCAGCGTAGGGGAACTGAACGAGCAGTACTTC
>.|TRBJ2-3|TRBD1|TRBV24-1
CATAGGTDTQYF
TGTGCCACCGCAGGGGGAACAGATACGCAGTATTTT
>.|TRBJ2-1|.|TRBV5-1
CASGLGDNEQFF
TGCGCCAGCGGCTTGGGGGACAATGAGCAGTTCTTC
>few|TRBJ1-1|.|TRBV6-2/TRBV6-3
CASSVLQGLGTEAFF
TGTGCCAGCAGTGTCCTACAGGGTCTCGGCACTGAAGCTTTCTTT
>.|TRBJ2-7|.|TRBV12-5
CASGLSQEGLFYEQYF
TGTGCTAGTGGTTTGAGTCAGGAGGGCCTGTTCTACGAGCAGTACTTC
>few|TRBJ2-1|.|TRBV29-1
CSVGHLTYNEQFF
TGCAGCGTTGGACACCTTACCTACAATGAGCAGTTCTTC
>few|TRBJ2-1|TRBD2|TRBV5-1
CASSPGLAALYNEQFF
TGCGCCAGCAGCCCGGGACTAGCGGCTCTATACAATGAGCAGTTCTTC
>few|TRBJ2-1|TRBD1|TRBV5-1
CASSLLQGASYNEQFF
TGCGCCAGCAGCTTACTACAGGGGGCCTCCTACAATGAGCAGTTCTTC
>.|TRBJ2-5|.|TRBV29-1
CSVNQAVQETQYF
TGCAGCGTTAACCAGGCTGTCCAAGAGACCCAGTACTTC
>.|TRBJ2-7|TRBD2|TRBV7-9
CAISLDRGSGGSYEQYF
TGTGCCATCAGCTTGGATCGGGGTAGCGGGGGATCCTACGAGCAGTACTTC
>many|TRBJ2-1|TRBD2|TRBV7-2
CASSRLAAGNEQFF
TGTGCCAGCAGTCGACTAGCGGCAGGCAATGAGCAGTTCTTC
>few|TRBJ2-5|TRBD1|TRBV14
CASSRDRVVMETQYF
TGTGCCAGCAGCCGGGACAGGGTCGTCATGGAGACCCAGTACTTC
>few|TRBJ2-6|.|TRBV28
CASSSGRGYSGANVLTF
TGTGCCAGCAGTTCCGGACGGGGCTACTCTGGGGCCAACGTCCTGACTTTC
>.|TRBJ2-6|.|TRBV4-1
CASSQEWGANVLTF
TGCGCCAGCAGCCAAGAATGGGGGGCCAACGTCCTGACTTTC
>few|TRBJ1-2|.|TRBV6-5
CASSRSGSRYGYTF
TGTGCCAGCAGCCGAAGCGGGTCTCGGTATGGCTACACCTTC
>few|TRBJ1-2|.|TRBV5-6
CASSWDVGGSIYGYTF
TGTGCCAGCAGCTGGGACGTGGGGGGCTCCATCTATGGCTACACCTTC
>.|TRBJ2-1|TRBD1|TRBV10-2
CASEGAGYNEQFF
TGCGCCAGCGAGGGGGCGGGCTACAATGAGCAGTTCTTC
>.|TRBJ2-1|.|TRBV4-3
CASSQDGRNEQFF
TGCGCCAGCAGCCAAGACGGGCGCAATGAGCAGTTCTTC
>few|TRBJ2-7|TRBD2|TRBV4-3
CASQPRLAGALREQYF
TGCGCCAGCCAACCACGACTAGCGGGAGCTCTACGGGAGCAGTACTTC
>.|TRBJ2-7|TRBD2|TRBV7-9
CASSLALGSGSYGQYF
TGTGCCAGCAGCTTAGCGCTCGGTAGCGGGAGCTACGGGCAGTACTTC
>.|TRBJ2-7|.|TRBV7-2
CASRADQSSYNEQYF
TGTGCCAGCAGGGCCGACCAGAGCTCCTACAATGAGCAGTACTTC
>.|TRBJ1-1|.|TRBV5-1
CASSLVQGSMNTEAFF
TGCGCCAGCAGCTTGGTACAGGGAAGCATGAACACTGAAGCTTTCTTT
>few|TRBJ1-1|.|TRBV25-1
CASSESGGYTEAFF
TGTGCCAGCAGTGAATCGGGCGGGTACACTGAAGCTTTCTTT
>few|TRBJ1-1|.|TRBV6-5
CASRVGGLAFF
TGTGCCAGCAGGGTCGGGGGGTTAGCTTTCTTT
>.|TRBJ2-1|.|TRBV10-3
CAIRTIHGQYNEQFF
TGTGCCATCAGGACTATCCATGGGCAGTACAATGAGCAGTTCTTC
>.|TRBJ1-2|TRBD1|TRBV19
CASSPGGLPANYGYTF
TGTGCCAGTAGTCCAGGGGGACTCCCAGCTAACTATGGCTACACCTTC
>.|TRBJ1-1|.|TRBV7-2
CASSLSSRWALNTEAFF
TGTGCCAGCAGCTTATCTTCGAGATGGGCCTTGAACACTGAAGCTTTCTTT
>.|TRBJ2-6|TRBD1|TRBV20-1
CSARADRGRLGANVLTF
TGCAGTGCTAGAGCCGACAGGGGGCGGCTTGGGGCCAACGTCCTGACTTTC
>once|TRBJ2-3|TRBD2|TRBV9
CASSANPGLGRGDTQYF
TGTGCCAGCAGCGCGAACCCGGGACTAGGCCGTGGAGATACGCAGTATTTT
>.|TRBJ1-5|.|TRBV7-2
CASSLLRELTQPQHF
TGTGCCAGCAGCCTACTCAGGGAGTTGACTCAGCCCCAGCATTTT
>.|TRBJ1-5|.|TRBV24-1
CATSGQLSNQPQHF
TGTGCCACCAGTGGACAGCTTAGCAATCAGCCCCAGCATTTT
>few|TRBJ2-1|.|TRBV7-9
CASEMRGDEQFF
TGTGCCAGCGAAATGAGAGGGGATGAGCAGTTCTTC
>.|TRBJ2-7|TRBD1|TRBV7-2
CASSSRPGQGPYEQYF
TGTGCCAGCAGCTCGAGGCCGGGACAGGGTCCCTACGAGCAGTACTTC
>.|TRBJ1-2|TRBD1|TRBV29-1
CSVEERTGSGYTF
TGCAGCGTTGAAGAACGGACAGGGAGTGGCTACACCTTC
>.|TRBJ2-1|TRBD2|TRBV6-5
CASSYSGLADNLSYNEQFF
TGTGCCAGCAGTTACTCGGGACTAGCGGACAACTTATCCTACAATGAGCAGTTCTTC
>.|TRBJ1-2|.|TRBV7-8
CASSLAQDSLYGYTF
TGTGCCAGCAGCTTAGCCCAGGACAGCCTCTATGGCTACACCTTC
>.|TRBJ2-5|.|TRBV11-2
CASSLALDRETQYF
TGTGCCAGCAGCTTAGCGCTAGATAGGGAGACCCAGTACTTC
>few|TRBJ1-2|.|TRBV4-1
CASSRALFTGYGYTF
TGCGCCAGCAGCCGTGCCCTCTTTACTGGCTATGGCTACACCTTC
>.|TRBJ1-6|.|TRBV7-9
CASSSGQLGSSPLHF
TGTGCCAGCAGCTCCGGGCAGCTGGGTAGTTCACCCCTCCACTTT
>many|TRBJ2-7|.|TRBV10-3
CAIRDRAYEQYF
TGTGCCATCAGGGACAGAGCCTACGAGCAGTACTTC
>few|TRBJ1-4|.|TRBV6-1
CASSEGYRYEKLFF
TGTGCCAGCAGTGAAGGATACAGATATGAAAAGCTGTTTTTT
>few|TRBJ2-7|.|TRBV28
CASREGTYEQYF
TGTGCCAGCAGGGAGGGGACCTACGAGCAGTACTTC
>few|TRBJ2-3|.|TRBV9
CASSIGATQYF
TGTGCCAGCAGCATAGGGGCCACGCAGTATTTT
>few|TRBJ2-1|.|TRBV7-9
CASSPTWTEQFF
TGTGCCAGCAGCCCGACCTGGACTGAGCAGTTCTTC
>.|TRBJ2-1|.|TRBV9
CACSVQVSYNEQFF
TGTGCCTGCAGCGTCCAGGTCTCCTACAATGAGCAGTTCTTC
>.|TRBJ2-3|TRBD2|TRBV7-2
CASSPSGVFRRTQYF
TGTGCCAGCAGTCCTAGCGGAGTTTTTCGTCGGACGCAGTATTTT
>.|TRBJ2-1|.|TRBV5-1
CASSLTPRRSYNEQFF
TGCGCCAGCAGCTTAACCCCCCGCCGGTCCTACAATGAGCAGTTCTTC
>.|TRBJ1-1|TRBD1|TRBV20-1
CSAGQGRNTEAFF
TGCAGTGCGGGACAGGGCCGGAACACTGAAGCTTTCTTT
>many|TRBJ2-7|TRBD2|TRBV4-3
CASSPTSRLAIYEQYF
TGCGCCAGCAGCCCGACAAGTAGACTAGCGATCTACGAGCAGTACTTC
>few|TRBJ2-3|.|TRBV6-5
CASSYKRRSTDTQYF
TGTGCCAGCAGTTACAAGCGCCGGAGCACAGATACGCAGTATTTT
>.|TRBJ2-1|.|TRBV6-5
CASSYEDSAYNEQFF
TGTGCCAGCAGTTACGAAGACAGTGCCTACAATGAGCAGTTCTTC
>.|TRBJ2-7|TRBD1|TRBV5-5
CASSMEGTGGGEQYF
TGTGCCAGCAGCATGGAAGGGACAGGGGGCGGCGAGCAGTACTTC
>.|TRBJ1-6|TRBD1|TRBV20-1
CSARRGDRSLDSPLHF
TGCAGTGCTAGAAGGGGGGACAGGAGCCTCGATTCACCCCTCCACTTT